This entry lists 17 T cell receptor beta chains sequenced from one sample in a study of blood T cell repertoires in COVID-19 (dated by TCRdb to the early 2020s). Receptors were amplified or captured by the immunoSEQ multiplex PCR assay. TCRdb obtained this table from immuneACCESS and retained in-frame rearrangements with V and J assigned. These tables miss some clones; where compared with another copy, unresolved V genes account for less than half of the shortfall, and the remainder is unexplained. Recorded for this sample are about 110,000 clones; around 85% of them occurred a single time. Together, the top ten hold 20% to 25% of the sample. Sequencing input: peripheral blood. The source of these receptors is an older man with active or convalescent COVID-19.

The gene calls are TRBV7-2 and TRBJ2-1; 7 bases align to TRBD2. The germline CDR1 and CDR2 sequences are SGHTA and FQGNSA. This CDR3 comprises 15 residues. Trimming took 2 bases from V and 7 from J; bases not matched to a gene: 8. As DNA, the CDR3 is TGTGCCAGCAGCTTAAAGGGCGGGAGTTGGAATGAGCAGTTCTTC. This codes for CASSLKGGSWNEQFF.

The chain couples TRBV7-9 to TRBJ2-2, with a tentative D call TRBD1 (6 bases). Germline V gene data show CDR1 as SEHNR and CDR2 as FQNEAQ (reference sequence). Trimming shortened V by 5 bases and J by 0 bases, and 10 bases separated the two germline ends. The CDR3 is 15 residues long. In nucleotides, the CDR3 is TGTGCCAGCAGCCCAAGGACAGCGAACACCGGGGAGCTGTTTTTT. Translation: CASSPRTANTGELFF.

The CDR3 sequence is CASSYSTSGETQYF. The CDR3 DNA sequence: TGTGCCAGCAGTTACTCGACTAGCGGGGAGACCCAGTACTTC. The chain combines TRBV6-5 with TRBJ2-5, with 10 bases lining up with TRBD2. Germline lookup yields CDR1 MNHEY and CDR2 SVGAGI. The CDR3 is made up of 14 amino acids. The J segment lost 5 bases and the V segment lost 0 bases, leaving 0 bases of the junction unmatched.

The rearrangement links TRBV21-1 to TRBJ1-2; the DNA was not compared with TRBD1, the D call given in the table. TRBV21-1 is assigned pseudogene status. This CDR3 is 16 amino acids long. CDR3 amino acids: CASSKPNRGRGYGYTF. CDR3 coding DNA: TGTGCCAGCAGCAAACCAAACAGGGGGCGCGGCTATGGCTACACCTTC.

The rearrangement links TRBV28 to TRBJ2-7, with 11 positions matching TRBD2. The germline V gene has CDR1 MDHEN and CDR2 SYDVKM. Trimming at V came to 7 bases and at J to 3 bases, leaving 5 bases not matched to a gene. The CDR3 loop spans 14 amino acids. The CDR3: CASTRLAGGYEQYF. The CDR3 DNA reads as TGTGCCAGCACTCGGCTAGCGGGAGGCTACGAGCAGTACTTC.

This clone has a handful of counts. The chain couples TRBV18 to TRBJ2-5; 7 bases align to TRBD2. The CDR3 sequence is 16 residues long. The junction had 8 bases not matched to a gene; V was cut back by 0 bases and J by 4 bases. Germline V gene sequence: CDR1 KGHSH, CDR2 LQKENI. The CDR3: CASSPPMAGETETQYF. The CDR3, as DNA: TGTGCCAGCTCACCACCGATGGCGGGAGAAACAGAGACCCAGTACTTC.

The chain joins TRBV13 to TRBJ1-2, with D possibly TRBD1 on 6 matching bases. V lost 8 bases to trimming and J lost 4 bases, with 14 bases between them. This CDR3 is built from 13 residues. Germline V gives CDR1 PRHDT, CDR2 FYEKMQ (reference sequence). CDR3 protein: CASESQGSYGYTF. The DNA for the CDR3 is TGTGCCAGCGAATCACAGGGTTCCTATGGCTACACCTTC.

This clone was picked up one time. CDR3 protein: CASGTGGSQPQHF. DNA of the CDR3: TGTGCCAGTGGGACAGGGGGCAGTCAGCCCCAGCATTTT. The chain is built from TRBV19 and TRBJ1-5; 12 positions agree with TRBD1. V shed 8 bases, J shed 6 bases, and the junction held 2 bases outside the gene matches. The length of the CDR3 is 13 residues. Germline V gene sequence: CDR1 LNHDA, CDR2 SQIVND (reference sequence). The full variable domain, with the rest looked up from reference TRBV19 and TRBJ1-5, is DGGITQSPKYLFRKEGQNVTLSCEQNLNHDAMYWYRQDPGQGLRLIYYSQIVNDFQKGDIAEGYSVSREKKESFPLTVTSAQKNPTAFYLCASGTGGSQPQHFGDGTRLSIL.

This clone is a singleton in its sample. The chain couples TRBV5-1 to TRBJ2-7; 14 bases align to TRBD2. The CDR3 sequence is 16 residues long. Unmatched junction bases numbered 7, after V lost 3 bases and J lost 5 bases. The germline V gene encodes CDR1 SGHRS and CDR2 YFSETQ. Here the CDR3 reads CASSYGTSGSFDEQYF. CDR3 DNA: TGCGCCAGCAGCTACGGGACTAGCGGGAGTTTTGACGAGCAGTACTTC.

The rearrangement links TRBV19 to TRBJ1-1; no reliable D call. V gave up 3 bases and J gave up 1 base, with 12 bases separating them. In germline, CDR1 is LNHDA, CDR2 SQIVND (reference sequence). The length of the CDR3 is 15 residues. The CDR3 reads CASSIQRTGNTEAFF. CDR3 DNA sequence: TGTGCCAGTAGTATTCAGAGAACGGGGAACACTGAAGCTTTCTTT.

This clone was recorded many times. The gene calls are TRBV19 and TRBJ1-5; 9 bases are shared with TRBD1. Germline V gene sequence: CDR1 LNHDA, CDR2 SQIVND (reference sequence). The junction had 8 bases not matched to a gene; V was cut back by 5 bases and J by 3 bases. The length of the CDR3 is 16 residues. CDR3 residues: CASSERTGANNQPQHF. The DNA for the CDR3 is TGTGCCAGTAGTGAGAGGACAGGGGCCAACAATCAGCCCCAGCATTTT. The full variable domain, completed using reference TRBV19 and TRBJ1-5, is DGGITQSPKYLFRKEGQNVTLSCEQNLNHDAMYWYRQDPGQGLRLIYYSQIVNDFQKGDIAEGYSVSREKKESFPLTVTSAQKNPTAFYLCASSERTGANNQPQHFGDGTRLSIL.

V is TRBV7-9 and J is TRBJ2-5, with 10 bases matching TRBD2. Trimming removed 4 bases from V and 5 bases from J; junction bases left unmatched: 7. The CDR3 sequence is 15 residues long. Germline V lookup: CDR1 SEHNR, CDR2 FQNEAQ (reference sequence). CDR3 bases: TGTGCCAGCAGCTCGGGTAGCGGGAGGATTGAGACCCAGTACTTC. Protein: CASSSGSGRIETQYF.

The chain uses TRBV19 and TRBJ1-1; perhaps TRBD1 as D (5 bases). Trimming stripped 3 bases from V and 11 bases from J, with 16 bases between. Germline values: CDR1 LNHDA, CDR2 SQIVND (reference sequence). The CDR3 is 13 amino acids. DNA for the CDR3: TGTGCCAGTAGTATCGGGGATCTCGGGACTGCTTTCTTT. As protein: CASSIGDLGTAFF.

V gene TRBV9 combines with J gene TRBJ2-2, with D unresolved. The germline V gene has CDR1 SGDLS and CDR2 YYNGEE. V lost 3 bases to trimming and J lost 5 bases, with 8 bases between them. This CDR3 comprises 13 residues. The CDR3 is CASSAAVTGELFF. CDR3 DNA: TGTGCCAGCAGCGCCGCGGTAACCGGGGAGCTGTTTTTT.

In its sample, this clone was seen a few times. The CDR3 loop reads CASSVLAGGAYEQYF. CDR3 nucleotide sequence: TGTGCCAGCAGCGTACTAGCGGGAGGAGCCTACGAGCAGTACTTC. The V and J genes are TRBV9 and TRBJ2-7, with TRBD2 matching 11 bases. The V segment lost 1 base and the J segment 2 bases; nucleotides outside the gene matches: 2. The CDR3 totals 15 residues. Germline lookup yields CDR1 SGDLS and CDR2 YYNGEE.

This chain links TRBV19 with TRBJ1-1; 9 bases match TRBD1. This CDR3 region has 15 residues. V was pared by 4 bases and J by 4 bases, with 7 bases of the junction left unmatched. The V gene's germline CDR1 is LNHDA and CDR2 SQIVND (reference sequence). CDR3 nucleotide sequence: TGTGCCAGTAGTAGGACAGGGGCTCGTAGCACTGAAGCTTTCTTT. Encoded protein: CASSRTGARSTEAFF. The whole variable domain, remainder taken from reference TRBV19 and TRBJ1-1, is DGGITQSPKYLFRKEGQNVTLSCEQNLNHDAMYWYRQDPGQGLRLIYYSQIVNDFQKGDIAEGYSVSREKKESFPLTVTSAQKNPTAFYLCASSRTGARSTEAFFGQGTRLTVV.

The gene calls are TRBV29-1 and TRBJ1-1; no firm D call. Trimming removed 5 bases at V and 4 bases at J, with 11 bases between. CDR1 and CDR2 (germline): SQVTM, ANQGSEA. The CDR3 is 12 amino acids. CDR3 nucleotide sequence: TGCAGCGTTTCGGCAGGTCCCACTGAAGCTTTCTTT. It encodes CSVSAGPTEAFF.